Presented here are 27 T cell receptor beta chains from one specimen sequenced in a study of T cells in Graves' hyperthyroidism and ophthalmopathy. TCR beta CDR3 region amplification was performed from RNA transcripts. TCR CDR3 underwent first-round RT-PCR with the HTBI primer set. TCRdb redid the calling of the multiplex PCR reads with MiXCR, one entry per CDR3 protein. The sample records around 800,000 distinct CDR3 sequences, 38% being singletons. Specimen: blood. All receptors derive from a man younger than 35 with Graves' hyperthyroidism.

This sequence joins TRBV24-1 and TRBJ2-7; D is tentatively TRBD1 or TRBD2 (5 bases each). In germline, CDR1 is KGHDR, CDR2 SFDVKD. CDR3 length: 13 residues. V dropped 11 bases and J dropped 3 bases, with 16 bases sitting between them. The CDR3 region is CASSWGRIYEQYF. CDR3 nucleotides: TGTGCCAGCTCCTGGGGACGGATCTACGAGCAGTACTTC.

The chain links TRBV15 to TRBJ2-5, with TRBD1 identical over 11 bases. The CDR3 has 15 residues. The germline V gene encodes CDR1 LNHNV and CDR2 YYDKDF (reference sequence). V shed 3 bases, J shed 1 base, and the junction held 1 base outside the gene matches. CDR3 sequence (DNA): TGTGCCACCAGCAGCGGACAGGGGGCCCAAGAGACCCAGTACTTC. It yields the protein CATSSGQGAQETQYF.

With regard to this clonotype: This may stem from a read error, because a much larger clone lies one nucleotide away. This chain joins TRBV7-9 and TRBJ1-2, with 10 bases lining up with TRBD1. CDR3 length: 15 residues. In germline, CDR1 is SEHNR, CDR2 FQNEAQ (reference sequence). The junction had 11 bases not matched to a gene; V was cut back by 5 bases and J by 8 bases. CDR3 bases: TGTGCCAGCAGCCTCCTGACAGGGGGCGGCGGAGGCTACACCTTC. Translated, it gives CASSLLTGGGGGYTF.

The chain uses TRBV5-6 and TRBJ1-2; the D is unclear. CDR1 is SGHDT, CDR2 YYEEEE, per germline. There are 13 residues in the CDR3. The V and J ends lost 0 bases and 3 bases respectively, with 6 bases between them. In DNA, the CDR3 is TGTGCCAGCAGCTTGGACTCCCACTATGGCTACACCTTC. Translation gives CASSLDSHYGYTF.

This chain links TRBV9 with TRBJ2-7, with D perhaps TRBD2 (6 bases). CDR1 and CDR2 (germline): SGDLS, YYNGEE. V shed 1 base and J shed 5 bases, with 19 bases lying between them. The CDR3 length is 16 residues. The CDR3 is CASSVMSGSGAHEQYF. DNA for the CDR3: TGTGCCAGCAGCGTAATGTCAGGTAGCGGCGCCCACGAGCAGTACTTC.

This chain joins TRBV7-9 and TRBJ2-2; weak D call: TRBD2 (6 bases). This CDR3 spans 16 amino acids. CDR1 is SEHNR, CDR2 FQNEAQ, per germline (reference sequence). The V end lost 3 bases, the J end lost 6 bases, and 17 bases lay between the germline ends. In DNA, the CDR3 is TGTGCCAGCAGCTTTACAGGCAGAGCGGGCTCCGGGGAGCTGTTTTTT. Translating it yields CASSFTGRAGSGELFF.

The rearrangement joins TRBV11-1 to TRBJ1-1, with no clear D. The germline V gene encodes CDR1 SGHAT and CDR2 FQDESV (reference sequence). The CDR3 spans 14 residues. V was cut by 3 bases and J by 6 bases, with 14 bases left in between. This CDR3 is CASSFSTQRAEAFF. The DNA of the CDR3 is TGTGCCAGCAGCTTCAGCACACAGAGAGCTGAAGCTTTCTTT.

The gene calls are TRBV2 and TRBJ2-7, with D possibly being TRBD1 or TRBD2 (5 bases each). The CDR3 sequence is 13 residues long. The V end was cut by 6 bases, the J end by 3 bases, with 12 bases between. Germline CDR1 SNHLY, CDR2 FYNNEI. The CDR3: CASSAPGLYEQYF. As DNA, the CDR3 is TGTGCCAGCAGCGCGCCGGGGCTCTACGAGCAGTACTTC.

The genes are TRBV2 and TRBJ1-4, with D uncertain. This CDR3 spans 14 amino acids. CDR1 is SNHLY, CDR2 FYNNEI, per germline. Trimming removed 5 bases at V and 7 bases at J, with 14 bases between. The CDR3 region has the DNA TGTGCCAGCAGTCTAAATGCTCTTAGTGAAAAACTGTTTTTT. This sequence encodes CASSLNALSEKLFF.

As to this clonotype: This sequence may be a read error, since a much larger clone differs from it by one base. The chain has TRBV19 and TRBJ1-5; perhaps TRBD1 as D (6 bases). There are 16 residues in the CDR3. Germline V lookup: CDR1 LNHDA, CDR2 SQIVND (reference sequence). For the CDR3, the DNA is TGTGCCACTAGTCCTGACAGGATCTATAGCAATCAGCCCCAGCATTTT. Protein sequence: CATSPDRIYSNQPQHF.

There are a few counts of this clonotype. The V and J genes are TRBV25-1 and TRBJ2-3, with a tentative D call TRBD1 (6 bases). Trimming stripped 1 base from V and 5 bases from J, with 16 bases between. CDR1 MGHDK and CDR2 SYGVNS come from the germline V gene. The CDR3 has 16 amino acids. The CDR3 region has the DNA TGTGCCAGCAGTGAATTTGGGGCAGGGGTGGGAGATACGCAGTATTTT. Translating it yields CASSEFGAGVGDTQYF.

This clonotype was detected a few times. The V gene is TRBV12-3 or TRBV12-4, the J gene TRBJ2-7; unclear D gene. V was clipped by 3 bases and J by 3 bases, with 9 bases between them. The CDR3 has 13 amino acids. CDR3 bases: TGTGCCAGCAGTTTTGGGATAGACTACGAGCAGTACTTC. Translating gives CASSFGIDYEQYF.

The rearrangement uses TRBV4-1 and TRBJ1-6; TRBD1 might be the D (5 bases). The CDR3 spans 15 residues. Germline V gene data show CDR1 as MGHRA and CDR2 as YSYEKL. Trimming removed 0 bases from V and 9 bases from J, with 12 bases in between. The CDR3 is CASSQDRGYGSPLHF. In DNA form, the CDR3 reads TGCGCCAGCAGCCAAGATAGGGGATACGGTTCACCCCTCCACTTT.

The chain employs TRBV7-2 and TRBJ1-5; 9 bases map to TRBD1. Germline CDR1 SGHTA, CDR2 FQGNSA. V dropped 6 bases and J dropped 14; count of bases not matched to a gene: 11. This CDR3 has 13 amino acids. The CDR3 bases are TGTGCCAGCAGTTCCGGGACAGGGTCCTACGAGCATTTT. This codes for CASSSGTGSYEHF.

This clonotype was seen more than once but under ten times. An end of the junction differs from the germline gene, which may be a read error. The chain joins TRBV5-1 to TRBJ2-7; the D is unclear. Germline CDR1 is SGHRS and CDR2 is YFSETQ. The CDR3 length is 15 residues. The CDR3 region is CASSLDDLARGEQYF. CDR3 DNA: TGTGCCAGCAGCTTGGACGACTTAGCCCGAGGAGAGCAGTACTTC. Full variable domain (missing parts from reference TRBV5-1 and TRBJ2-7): KAGVTQTPRYLIKTRGQQVTLSCSPISGHRSVSWYQQTPGQGLQFLFEYFSETQRNKGNFPGRFSGRQFSNSRSEMNVSTLELGDSALYLCASSLDDLARGEQYFGPGTRLTVT.

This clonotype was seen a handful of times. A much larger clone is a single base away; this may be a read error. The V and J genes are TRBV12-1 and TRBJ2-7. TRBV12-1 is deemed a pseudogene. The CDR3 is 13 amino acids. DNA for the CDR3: TGTGCCAGCAGCTTCGCAGAAGCCTACGAGCAGTACTTC. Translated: CASSFAEAYEQYF.

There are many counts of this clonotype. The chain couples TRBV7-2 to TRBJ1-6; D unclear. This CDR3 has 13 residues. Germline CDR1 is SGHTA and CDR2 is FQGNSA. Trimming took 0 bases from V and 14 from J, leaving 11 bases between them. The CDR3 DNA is TGTGCCAGCAGCTTAGCGCCCGGGGTCACCCTCCACTTT. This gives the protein CASSLAPGVTLHF.

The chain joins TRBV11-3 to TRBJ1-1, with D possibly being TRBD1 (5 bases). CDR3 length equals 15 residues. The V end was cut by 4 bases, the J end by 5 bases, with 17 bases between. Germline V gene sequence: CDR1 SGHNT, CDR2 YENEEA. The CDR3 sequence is CASSSLAGPPTEAFF. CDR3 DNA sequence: TGTGCCAGCAGCTCACTTGCGGGGCCCCCAACTGAAGCTTTCTTT.

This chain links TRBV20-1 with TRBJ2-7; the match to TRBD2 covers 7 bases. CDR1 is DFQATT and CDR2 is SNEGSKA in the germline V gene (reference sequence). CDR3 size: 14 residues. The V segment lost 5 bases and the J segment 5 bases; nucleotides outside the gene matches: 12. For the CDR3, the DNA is TGCAGTGCTGCGGTGGTAGCGGGCGCCAACGAGCAGTACTTC. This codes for CSAAVVAGANEQYF.

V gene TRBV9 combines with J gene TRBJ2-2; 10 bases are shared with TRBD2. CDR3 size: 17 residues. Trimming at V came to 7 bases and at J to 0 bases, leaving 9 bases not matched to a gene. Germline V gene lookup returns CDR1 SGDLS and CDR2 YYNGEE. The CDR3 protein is CASGAGLAGANTGELFF. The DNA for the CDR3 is TGTGCCAGCGGCGCTGGGCTAGCGGGGGCGAACACCGGGGAGCTGTTTTTT.

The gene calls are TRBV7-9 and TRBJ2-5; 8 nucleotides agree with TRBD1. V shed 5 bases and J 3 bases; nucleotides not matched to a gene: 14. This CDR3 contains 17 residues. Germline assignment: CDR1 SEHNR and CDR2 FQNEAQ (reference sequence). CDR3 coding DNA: TGTGCCAGCAGCCTGGGTGGCAGGGGGCACGCGGAAGAGACCCAGTACTTC. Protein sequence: CASSLGGRGHAEETQYF.

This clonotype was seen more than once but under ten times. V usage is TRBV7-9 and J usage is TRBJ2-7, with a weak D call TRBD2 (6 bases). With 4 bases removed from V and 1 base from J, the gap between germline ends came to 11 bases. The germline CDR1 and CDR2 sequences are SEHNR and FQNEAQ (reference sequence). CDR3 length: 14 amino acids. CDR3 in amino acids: CASSSTRGSYEQYF. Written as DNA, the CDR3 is TGTGCCAGCAGCTCTACACGGGGGTCCTACGAGCAGTACTTC.

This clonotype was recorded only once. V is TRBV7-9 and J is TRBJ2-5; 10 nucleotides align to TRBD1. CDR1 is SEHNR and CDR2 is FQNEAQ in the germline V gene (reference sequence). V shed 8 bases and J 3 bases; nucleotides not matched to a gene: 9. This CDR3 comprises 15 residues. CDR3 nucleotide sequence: TGTGCCAGCTCAGCGATTGGGACAGGGGAAGAGACCCAGTACTTC. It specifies CASSAIGTGEETQYF.

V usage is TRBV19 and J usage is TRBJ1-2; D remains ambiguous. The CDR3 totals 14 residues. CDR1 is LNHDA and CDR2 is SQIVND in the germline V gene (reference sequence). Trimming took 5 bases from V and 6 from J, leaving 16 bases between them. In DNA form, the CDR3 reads TGTGCCAGTAGTCGGCCAGCGACGAGTCATGGCTACACCTTC. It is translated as CASSRPATSHGYTF.

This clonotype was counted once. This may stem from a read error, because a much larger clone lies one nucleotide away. In nucleotides, the CDR3 is TGCGCCAGCAGCCATGGGACTAGCGGCTACGAGCAGTACTTC. This sequence encodes CASSHGTSGYEQYF. The genes are TRBV4-3 and TRBJ2-7, with 11 bases identical to TRBD2. CDR1 is LGHNA and CDR2 is YSLEER in the germline V gene. The length of the CDR3 is 14 residues. J gave up 3 bases and V 3 bases, and 1 base lay outside the gene matches.

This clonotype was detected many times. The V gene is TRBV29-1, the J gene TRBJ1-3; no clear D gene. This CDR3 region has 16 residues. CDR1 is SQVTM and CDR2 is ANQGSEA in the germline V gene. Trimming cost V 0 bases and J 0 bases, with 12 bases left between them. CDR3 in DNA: TGCAGCGTTGAAGATGGGCAGAAGAGCTCTGGAAACACCATATATTTT. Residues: CSVEDGQKSSGNTIYF. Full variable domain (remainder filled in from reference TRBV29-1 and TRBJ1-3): SAVISQKPSRDICQRGTSLTIQCQVDSQVTMMFWYRQQPGQSLTLIATANQGSEATYESGFVIDKFPISRPNLTFSTLTVSNMSPEDSSIYLCSVEDGQKSSGNTIYFGEGSWLTVV.

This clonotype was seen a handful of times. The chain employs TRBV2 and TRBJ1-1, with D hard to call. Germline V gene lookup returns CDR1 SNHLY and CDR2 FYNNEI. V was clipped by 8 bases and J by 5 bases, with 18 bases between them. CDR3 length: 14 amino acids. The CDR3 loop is CASRPGPASTEAFF. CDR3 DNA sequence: TGTGCCAGCCGGCCCGGGCCCGCGAGTACTGAAGCTTTCTTT.